The entry below gives a single T cell receptor (beta chain) sequence along with its context. The data originate from a study of T cells after somatic rescue of genetic block. Libraries were prepared by immunoSEQ multiplex PCR; TCRdb keeps only in-frame clonotypes and omits some of them. This table has some 9,200 clones, 74% appearing once. The V end was cut by 5 bases, the J end by 4 bases, with 9 bases between. The germline V gene has CDR1 SGHTA and CDR2 FQGTGA. This CDR3 region has 12 residues. The clonotype originates from a boy aged 10-17 years. The chain is built from TRBV7-3 and TRBJ2-7, with D unclear. The sequencing sample was made of peripheral blood mononuclear cells (PBMCs). The CDR3 loop reads CASSQFGYEQYF. For the CDR3, the DNA is TGTGCCAGCAGCCAATTCGGTTACGAGCAGTACTTC.